This T cell receptor beta chain was obtained from a study of CD8 T cells in Susac syndrome. Across the study: Patients with Susac syndrome were, at the time of blood collection, therapy-naive, maintained on corticosteroids, or maintained on intravenous immunoglobulin alone.

The ends lost 0 bases at V and 4 bases at J; junction bases unmatched: 6. Germline CDR1 reads GTSNPN; CDR2 reads SVGIG (reference sequence). This CDR3 has 16 residues. A quantity of about 0.45 to 1 ug RNA underwent reverse transcription using random hexamers. MiXCR, run by TCRdb on the immunoSEQ multiplex PCR reads, gives a single entry per CDR3 protein. Of hundreds of thousands of distinct CDR3 sequences listed, about 95% were seen once; the top ten hold over 0.15%. CD8+ and CD4+ blood T cells underwent TCR beta sequencing. Diagnostic criteria for definite or probable disease, in their recently defined form, were met by the patients with Susac syndrome. TEMRA cells were FACS-enriched, and CD8+ and CD4+ T cells were isolated negatively.

The specimen was CD4+ T cells from PBMCs. The receptor's source is a human donor with Susac syndrome. The V gene is TRBV30, the J gene TRBJ1-4; TRBD1 matches at 9 bases. This CDR3 reads CAWSVILGQGNEKLFF. CDR3 bases: TGTGCCTGGAGTGTAATCTTGGGACAGGGTAATGAAAAACTGTTTTTT.